The entry that follows covers one T cell receptor (beta chain) sequence. In the original processing: Nucleated cell number was recorded as an estimate derived from reference gene primer amplification. The method was immunoSEQ multiplex PCR; TCRdb's version includes in-frame clones alone and lacks a portion of them. The V and J calls and clone size were taken over from that table, and D and trimming were inferred from the DNA. The sample has some 400,000 clones, roughly 86% seen once. This entry belongs to a study of blood T cell repertoires in COVID-19. Study information: Material from acute and convalescent COVID-19 was sourced from the United States, Italy and Spain. T cells, B-cell-depleted T cells, or PBMCs provided the cDNA or gDNA that served as material.

The sample taken for sequencing was peripheral blood. The clonotype originates from a human donor with acute or convalescent COVID-19. The donor label of this sample is uncertain.

The CDR3 DNA reads as TGTGCCACCAGCAGAGTGTACGGGAACCAAGAGACCCAGTACTTC. This encodes CATSRVYGNQETQYF. The chain couples TRBV15 to TRBJ2-5, with a possible D match to TRBD2 (5 bases). Germline CDR1 reads LNHNV; CDR2 reads YYDKDF (reference sequence). V was trimmed by 1 base and J by 0 bases, leaving 9 bases between them. The CDR3 runs 15 residues. Based on the CDR3 plus reference TRBV15 and TRBJ2-5, the full variable domain is DAMVIQNPRYQVTQFGKPVTLSCSQTLNHNVMYWYQQKSSQAPKLLFHYYDKDFNNEADTPDNFQSRRPNTSFCFLDIRSPGLGDTAMYLCATSRVYGNQETQYFGPGTRLLVL.